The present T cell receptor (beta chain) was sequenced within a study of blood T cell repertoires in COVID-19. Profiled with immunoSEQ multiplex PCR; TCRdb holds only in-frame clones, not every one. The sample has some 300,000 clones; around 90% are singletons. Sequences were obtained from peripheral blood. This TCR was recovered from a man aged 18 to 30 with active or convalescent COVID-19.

CDR3 nucleotide sequence: TGTGCCACCAGTGATTCTAGCGGGAGAATCGCCTCCTACAATGAGCAGTTCTTC. Translated: CATSDSSGRIASYNEQFF. This chain joins TRBV24-1 and TRBJ2-1; TRBD2 matches 10 bases. CDR3 length: 18 residues. Germline V CDR1 and CDR2: KGHDR, SFDVKD. Losses at the gene ends were 2 bases for V and 0 bases for J; bases not matched to a gene: 6.